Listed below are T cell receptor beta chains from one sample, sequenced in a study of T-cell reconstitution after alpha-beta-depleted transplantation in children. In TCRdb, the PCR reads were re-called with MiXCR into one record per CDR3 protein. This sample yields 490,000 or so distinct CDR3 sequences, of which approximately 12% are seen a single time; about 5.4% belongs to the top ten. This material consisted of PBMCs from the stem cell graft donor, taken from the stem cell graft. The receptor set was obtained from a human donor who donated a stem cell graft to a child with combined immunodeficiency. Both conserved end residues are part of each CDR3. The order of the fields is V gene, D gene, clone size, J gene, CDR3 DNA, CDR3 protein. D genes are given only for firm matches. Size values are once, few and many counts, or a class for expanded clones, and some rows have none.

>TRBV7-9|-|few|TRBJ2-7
TGTGCCAGCAGCCCACACGGAGGGGTCTACGAGCAGTACTTC
CASSPHGGVYEQYF
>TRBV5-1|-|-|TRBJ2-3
TGCGCCAGCAGCTTCGCCTCAGGTTTAGGCACAGATACGCAGTATTTT
CASSFASGLGTDTQYF
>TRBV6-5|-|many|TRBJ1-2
TGTGCCAGCAGTTACGCAGACAGCAACTATGGCTACACCTTC
CASSYADSNYGYTF
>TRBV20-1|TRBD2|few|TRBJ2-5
TGCAGTGCTAGAGATACGGGGGGGTGGAGTCGAGGAGAGACCCAGTACTTC
CSARDTGGWSRGETQYF
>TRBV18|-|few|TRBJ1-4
TGTGCCAGCTCCCCGAGGGGGGTTGGTGAAAAACTGTTTTTT
CASSPRGVGEKLFF
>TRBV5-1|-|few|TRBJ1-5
TGCGCCAGCAGCTCCTCAGGGGACCAGCCCCAGCATTTT
CASSSSGDQPQHF
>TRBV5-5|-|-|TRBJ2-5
TGTGCCAGCAGCTTGGCGGTGGTCCAAGAGACCCAGTACTTC
CASSLAVVQETQYF
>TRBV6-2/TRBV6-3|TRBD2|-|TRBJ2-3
TGTGCCAGCAGTTACACCGAGAGCGGGGGCGCAGATACGCAGTATTTT
CASSYTESGGADTQYF
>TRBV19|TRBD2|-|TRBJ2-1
TGTGCCAGTAGTATAGCAACTAGCGGGCCCATATTGGGACACGTTGGTAATGAGCAGTTCTTC
CASSIATSGPILGHVGNEQFF
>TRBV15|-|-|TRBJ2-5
TGTGCCACCAGCAGAGATAGGAGGGCGGTCCAAGAGACCCAGTACTTC
CATSRDRRAVQETQYF
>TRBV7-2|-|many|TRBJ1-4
TGTGCCAGCAGCGAAAGGGAGGGGTATAATGAAAAACTGTTTTTT
CASSEREGYNEKLFF
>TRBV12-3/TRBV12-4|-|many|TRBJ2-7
TGTGCCAGCAGCCCTCAGGGTGGCGAGCAGTACTTC
CASSPQGGEQYF
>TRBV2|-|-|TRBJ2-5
TGTGCCAGCAAAGGTGTCGCAGGGGAGCGAGAGACCCAGTACTTC
CASKGVAGERETQYF
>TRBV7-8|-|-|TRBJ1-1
TGTGCCAGCAGCTTCGGGGGGAGAGCTTTCTTT
CASSFGGRAFF
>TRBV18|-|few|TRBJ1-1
TGTGCCAGCTCACCAGGGGAGGGTGTAGCTTTCTTT
CASSPGEGVAFF
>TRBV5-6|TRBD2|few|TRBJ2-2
TGTGCCAGCAGCTCCGGACTAGCGGTGATCACCGGGGAGCTGTTTTTT
CASSSGLAVITGELFF
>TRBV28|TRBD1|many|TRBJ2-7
TGTGCCAGCAGTTTATTTATGGGACAGGGGATTTACGAGCAGTACTTC
CASSLFMGQGIYEQYF
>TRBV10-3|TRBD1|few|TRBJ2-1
TGTGCCACCGTACCGGGACAGGGGTACAATGAGCAGTTCTTC
CATVPGQGYNEQFF
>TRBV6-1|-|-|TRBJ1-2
TGTGCCAGCAGACCTTCGGGAGAGGGCGCCTATGGCTACACCTTC
CASRPSGEGAYGYTF
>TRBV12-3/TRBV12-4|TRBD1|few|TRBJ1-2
TGTGCCAGCAGTCCTGGGGACAGAAGCTATGGCTACACCTTC
CASSPGDRSYGYTF
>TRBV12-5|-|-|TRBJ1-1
TGTGCTAGTGGCCCGTGGGGTGGGGCATGGGCTTTCTTT
CASGPWGGAWAFF
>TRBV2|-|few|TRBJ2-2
TGTGCCGGACGAAAGTTCGCGGGAAGGACCGGGGAGCTGTTTTTT
CAGRKFAGRTGELFF
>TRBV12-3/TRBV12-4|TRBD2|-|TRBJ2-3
TGTGCCAGCAGTCCACTAGCGAGCACAGATACGCAGTATTTT
CASSPLASTDTQYF
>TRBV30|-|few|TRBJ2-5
TGTGCCTGGACCCCGAGACTAGTCCGAGAGACCCAGTACTTC
CAWTPRLVRETQYF
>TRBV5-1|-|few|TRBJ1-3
TGCGCCAGCAGCGCGGACGGGAGCTCTGGAAACACCATATATTTT
CASSADGSSGNTIYF
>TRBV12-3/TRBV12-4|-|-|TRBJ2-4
TGTGCCAGCAGTTTCCCAGAGAACATTCAGTACTTC
CASSFPENIQYF
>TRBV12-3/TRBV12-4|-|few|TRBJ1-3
TGTGCCAGCAGTTCAACAGGAAGCTCTGGAAACACCATATATTTT
CASSSTGSSGNTIYF
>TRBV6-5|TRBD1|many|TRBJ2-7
TGTGCCAGCAGTTTACGGACAGGGGTCTACGAGCAGTACTTC
CASSLRTGVYEQYF